The entry that follows covers one T cell receptor (beta chain) sequence. The CDR3 runs to 13 residues. CDR1 and CDR2 (germline): MGHDK, SYGVNS. V was pared by 4 bases and J by 8 bases, with 7 bases of the junction left unmatched. This sample stems from a study of cytomegalovirus exposure and HLA in healthy donors. Separate from the approximately 650-subject first cohort, the approximately 120-subject validation cohort was the one that the donors belonged to. The method was immunoSEQ multiplex PCR; TCRdb's version includes in-frame clones alone and lacks a portion of them. The sample lists 70,000 to 80,000 clones, around 94% occurring once.

The clonotype originates from a woman aged 18-35 years in good health and CMV-seropositive. The material sequenced was PBMCs. The chain uses TRBV25-1 and TRBJ1-2; 7 bases are shared with TRBD1. CDR3 nucleotide sequence: TGTGCCAGCAGTGCGACAGGGACTCAGGGCTACACCTTC. It is translated as CASSATGTQGYTF.